This T cell receptor beta chain was sequenced in a study of blood T cell repertoires in COVID-19. Germline V gene lookup returns CDR1 MNHEY and CDR2 SVGAGI. Trimming removed 3 bases from V and 4 bases from J, with 12 bases in between. This CDR3 is built from 14 residues. Produced via immunoSEQ multiplex PCR; TCRdb's table is partial and in-frame only. The table shows about 130,000 clones, with about 84% occurring only once. This TCR came from a woman aged 55-75 years with acute or convalescent COVID-19. The chain carries TRBV6-5 and TRBJ1-2; a possible D gene is TRBD1 (6 bases). The sequencing sample was made of peripheral blood. CDR3 DNA sequence: TGTGCCAGCAGTTATATGACAGGCGCCTATGGCTACACCTTC. This codes for CASSYMTGAYGYTF.